The 18 T cell receptor beta chains reported below all come from one sample, sequenced in a study of identical twins. TCRdb re-called the 5' RACE reads with MiXCR, one entry per CDR3 protein. Of around 1.7 million distinct CDR3 sequences in the sample, less than 35% are singletons; the top ten hold under 0.35%. The sample was cord blood. The receptors stem from a newborn girl in good health.

The chain uses TRBV6-6 and TRBJ2-5; D is tentatively TRBD1 or TRBD2 (5 bases each). The CDR3 runs 15 residues. The V end lost 0 bases, the J end lost 5 bases, and 13 bases lay between the germline ends. In germline, CDR1 is MNHNY, CDR2 SVGAGI (reference sequence). CDR3 amino acids: CASSYSSGGSETQYF. The CDR3 DNA is TGTGCCAGCAGTTACTCGAGTGGGGGATCCGAGACCCAGTACTTC.

This sequence joins TRBV28 and TRBJ2-5, with 9 bases aligning to TRBD1. With the DNA end fitting TRBJ2-7 better, the J assignment may be wrong. The CDR3 runs to 14 residues. Per the germline V gene, CDR1 is MDHEN and CDR2 is SYDVKM. The CDR3 here is CAGNTGTGTYEQYF. Written as DNA, the CDR3 is TGTGCCGGCAATACCGGGACAGGGACCTACGAGCAGTACTTC.

This clonotype was observed a handful of times. The CDR3 region is CASSLAARYGYTF. CDR3 DNA sequence: TGTGCCAGCAGCTTAGCTGCCCGATATGGCTACACCTTC. The gene calls are TRBV7-8 and TRBJ1-2; D remains unclear. This CDR3 is 13 amino acids long. Germline CDR1 and CDR2: SGHVS and FQNEAQ. The V end was cut by 0 bases, the J end by 5 bases, with 7 bases between.

In regard to this clonotype: A much larger clonotype is one base distant, so this may be a read error. The chain is built from TRBV2 and TRBJ1-2; weak D call: TRBD1 (5 bases). The CDR3 loop spans 10 amino acids. Germline V CDR1 and CDR2: SNHLY, FYNNEI. The V gene lost 4 bases and the J gene lost 8 bases, with 5 bases spanning the gap. This chain's CDR3 is CASSAGGYTF. DNA of the CDR3: TGTGCCAGCAGTGCAGGGGGCTACACCTTC.

The chain links TRBV28 to TRBJ1-1; tentative D call: TRBD1 (6 bases). Germline CDR1 and CDR2: MDHEN and SYDVKM. V was cut by 5 bases and J by 11 bases, with 18 bases left in between. The length of the CDR3 is 13 residues. DNA for the CDR3: TGTGCCAGCAGTCTGACAGGTACCCTTTGGGCTTTCTTT. Protein sequence: CASSLTGTLWAFF. The full variable domain, with the rest looked up from reference TRBV28 and TRBJ1-1, is DVKVTQSSRYLVKRTGEKVFLECVQDMDHENMFWYRQDPGLGLRLIYFSYDVKMKEKGDIPEGYSVSREKKERFSLILESASTNQTSMYLCASSLTGTLWAFFGQGTRLTVV.

The rearrangement links TRBV12-3 or TRBV12-4 to TRBJ2-1; TRBD2 agrees at 11 bases. Matching the DNA end better, TRBJ2-7 makes the J call doubtful. The CDR3 contains 19 residues. The chain's CDR3 is CASSHRGSGRAGSYNEQYF. The DNA of the CDR3 is TGTGCCAGCAGTCACCGGGGTAGCGGGAGGGCCGGCTCCTACAATGAGCAGTACTTC.

This chain joins TRBV14 and TRBJ2-2; TRBD2 aligns across 9 bases. Germline V CDR1 and CDR2: SGHDN, FVKESK. This CDR3 has 15 amino acids. V lost 4 bases, J lost 2 bases, and 2 bases stayed unmatched. In DNA form, the CDR3 reads TGTGCCAGCAGCCGTAGCGGGGGAAACACCGGGGAGCTGTTTTTT. Encoded protein: CASSRSGGNTGELFF.

This clonotype was recorded a few times. The rearrangement links TRBV20-1 to TRBJ2-7, with D possibly TRBD2 on 5 matching bases. This CDR3 has 14 residues. V was clipped by 0 bases and J by 4 bases, with 13 bases between them. The germline V gene has CDR1 DFQATT and CDR2 SNEGSKA (reference sequence). As DNA, the CDR3 is TGCAGTGCTAGAGATCCCGGGAAGGATTACGAGCAGTACTTC. Translated, it gives CSARDPGKDYEQYF.

This clonotype was found a few times. V is TRBV19 and J is TRBJ2-1; D remains ambiguous. Between the trimmed V and J ends, which lost 1 base and 7 bases, there was a span of 14 bases. The germline V gene has CDR1 LNHDA and CDR2 SQIVND (reference sequence). CDR3 length: 15 residues. The CDR3 here is CASSIGSTYGNEQFF. The CDR3 coding sequence is TGTGCCAGTAGTATAGGTTCTACCTACGGGAATGAGCAGTTCTTC.

J is TRBJ2-3 and V is TRBV4-1; the D is unclear. The CDR3 is made up of 15 amino acids. Germline values: CDR1 MGHRA, CDR2 YSYEKL. V lost 3 bases to trimming and J lost 2 bases, with 12 bases between them. The CDR3 region has the DNA TGCGCCAGCAGCCACGAGAGCCTACCCACAGATACGCAGTATTTT. Amino acid sequence: CASSHESLPTDTQYF.

This clonotype showed up just a few times. V is TRBV21-1 and J is TRBJ2-6; the table's D call, TRBD2, has no DNA check behind it. TRBV21-1 constitutes a pseudogene. CDR3 length: 18 residues. In nucleotides, the CDR3 is TGTGCCAGCAGCAAACTAGCGGGAGGGTTTTCTGGGGCCAACGTCCTGACTTTC. It encodes CASSKLAGGFSGANVLTF.

The table lists this clonotype with a count of one. A junction end diverges from the germline sequence, so it may reflect a read error. This chain joins TRBV28 and TRBJ2-1, with D tentatively TRBD1 or TRBD2 (5 bases each). Germline lookup yields CDR1 MDHEN and CDR2 SYDVKM. This CDR3 region has 14 residues. The CDR3 spells CASSSGALNNEQSF. The DNA of the CDR3 is TGTGCCAGCAGTTCCGGGGCTCTAAACAATGAGCAGTCCTTC.

This clonotype has a count of ten or more. This chain uses TRBV3-1 with TRBJ2-3; 9 bases align to TRBD1. Germline values: CDR1 LGHDT, CDR2 YNNKEL (reference sequence). V dropped 3 bases and J dropped 0; count of bases not matched to a gene: 1. The CDR3 sequence is 15 residues long. This chain's CDR3 is CASSQGQGSTDTQYF. For the CDR3, the DNA is TGTGCCAGCAGCCAGGGACAGGGTAGCACAGATACGCAGTATTTT.

The rearrangement links TRBV28 to TRBJ1-1; 7 bases are shared with TRBD1. Unmatched junction bases numbered 14, after V lost 10 bases and J lost 0 bases. CDR3 length: 16 residues. In germline, CDR1 is MDHEN, CDR2 SYDVKM. The CDR3: CAIRSVGGKMNTEAFF. The CDR3 nucleotides are TGTGCCATCCGGTCTGTAGGGGGCAAGATGAACACTGAAGCTTTCTTT.

The V and J genes are TRBV3-1 and TRBJ2-7, with 9 bases lining up with TRBD2. The CDR3 is 17 residues long. The germline V gene encodes CDR1 LGHDT and CDR2 YNNKEL (reference sequence). The V gene end was trimmed by 0 bases and the J gene end by 2 bases; junction bases not matched to a gene: 8. CDR3 region: CASSQDASGKATYEQYF. The CDR3 region has the DNA TGTGCCAGCAGCCAAGATGCTAGCGGGAAGGCTACCTACGAGCAGTACTTC.

This clonotype was seen a few times. The rearrangement links TRBV12-3 or TRBV12-4 to TRBJ2-5; 8 nucleotides align to TRBD2. This CDR3 contains 14 residues. The V segment lost 10 bases and the J segment 3 bases; nucleotides outside the gene matches: 10. The CDR3 nucleotides read TGTGCCACCCAGCGGGAGAGTTACAAAGAGACCCAGTACTTC. Translating gives CATQRESYKETQYF.

CDR3 coding DNA: TGTGCCAGCAGGACAAATTCACCCCTCCACTTT. Translation gives CASRTNSPLHF. The chain employs TRBV7-9 and TRBJ1-6; no clear D. CDR1 and CDR2 from the germline V gene are SEHNR and FQNEAQ (reference sequence). Trimming took off 6 bases at V and 7 bases at J, with 4 bases between the two ends. The CDR3 is 11 residues long. Drawing the rest from reference TRBV7-9 and TRBJ1-6, the complete variable domain is DTGVSQNPRHKITKRGQNVTFRCDPISEHNRLYWYRQTLGQGPEFLTYFQNEAQLEKSRLLSDRFSAERPKGSFSTLEIQRTEQGDSAMYLCASRTNSPLHFGNGTRLTVT.

This clonotype appeared a few times. V gene TRBV12-3 or TRBV12-4 combines with J gene TRBJ2-1, with 13 bases lining up with TRBD2. The ends lost 3 bases at V and 5 bases at J; junction bases unmatched: 7. The CDR3 has 17 residues. CDR3 loop: CASSFLLAGGPDNEQFF. The CDR3 DNA is TGTGCCAGCAGTTTCCTACTAGCGGGAGGGCCCGACAATGAGCAGTTCTTC.